Listed below are T cell receptor beta chains from one sample, sequenced in a study of metastatic and nonmetastatic thyroid tumors. Via MiXCR, TCRdb re-called the PCR reads. The top ten hold approximately 3.8% of the sample, which has under 50,000 clones, about 20% seen once. Sequenced sample: blood. These receptors were taken from a male donor with papillary thyroid cancer or a benign thyroid nodule (not recorded which). Some clones in this sample may be carry-over from other donors' samples. Both conserved end residues are trimmed from each CDR3. The D gene is left open where the match is weak.

-,TRBJ2-7,TRBV4-1,ASRPGTAYDEQY
TRBD1,TRBJ1-2,TRBV28,ASSLWGQTNYGYT
TRBD1,TRBJ1-1,TRBV27,ASSLSHRGTEAF
-,TRBJ2-2,TRBV7-3,ASSPTWGRSTGELF
-,TRBJ1-5,TRBV20-1,SASNGNQPQH
-,TRBJ2-7,TRBV5-1,ASSLGGLRDGAREQY
TRBD2,TRBJ2-1,TRBV7-2,ASSFVGGSSYNEQF
-,TRBJ1-4,TRBV6-5,ASRDTTNEKLF
-,TRBJ1-4,TRBV4-2,ASSPARSSTNEKLF
TRBD2,TRBJ2-6,TRBV4-1,ASSRGGLVSGANVLT
-,TRBJ1-6,TRBV7-3,ASSLSRADSPLH
-,TRBJ2-1,TRBV20-1,SAPAGDSDVGEQF
-,TRBJ1-3,TRBV12-5,ASGTDSRRNTIY
-,TRBJ1-2,TRBV2,ASKPKGGWQNYGYT
TRBD2,TRBJ2-1,TRBV11-1,ASSSGTSGSLGEQF
-,TRBJ2-1,TRBV24-1,ATSDSKRGHTYYNEQF
TRBD1,TRBJ2-2,TRBV2,ASSLQGGTGELF
TRBD1,TRBJ2-7,TRBV2,ASSEAGQGKGEQY
-,TRBJ2-7,TRBV15,ATSRGGGPDEQY
-,TRBJ1-1,TRBV6-5,ASSYSRSLDTEAF
-,TRBJ1-6,TRBV5-1,ASRAWSGGDSPLH
-,TRBJ2-3,TRBV7-3,ASSLFTDTQY
-,TRBJ2-7,TRBV13,ASSLGISYEQY
-,TRBJ1-4,TRBV6-2/TRBV6-3,ASSLTVEGEKLF
-,TRBJ2-5,TRBV7-9,ASSFEQETQY
-,TRBJ2-7,TRBV7-6,ASSFTRDEQY
TRBD2,TRBJ2-7,TRBV7-4,ASRPGRPRLAGGRESSYEQY
-,TRBJ1-2,TRBV5-6,ASSSAAGHGYT
-,TRBJ2-3,TRBV12-3/TRBV12-4,ASSFPKLMDTQY
-,TRBJ1-3,TRBV29-1,SVAGGPGNTIY
-,TRBJ2-7,TRBV6-2/TRBV6-3,ASSYSVGDGGYEQY
-,TRBJ1-4,TRBV20-1,SARPRQGVFEKLF
-,TRBJ2-3,TRBV2,ASSEEGVSTDTQY
TRBD1,TRBJ1-4,TRBV2,ASSRQGSSNEKLF
-,TRBJ2-7,TRBV11-2,ASSLGGIAGSNHYEQY
TRBD1,TRBJ2-2,TRBV11-3,ASSSAGGNTGELF
-,TRBJ2-3,TRBV9,ASSDGGSTDTQY
TRBD1,TRBJ1-1,TRBV5-5,ASSFGTENTEAF
-,TRBJ1-1,TRBV28,ASSSAGTYTEAF
-,TRBJ2-7,TRBV15,ATSRRQRNGSYEQY
-,TRBJ2-1,TRBV7-2,ASSLASGWLSYNEQF
TRBD1,TRBJ1-3,TRBV20-1,SARVVVGGGSGNTIY
TRBD2,TRBJ2-7,TRBV20-1,SAMTSGSYEQY
TRBD2,TRBJ2-1,TRBV4-1,ASSQTSRSYNEQF
-,TRBJ1-2,TRBV19,ASQGGYGYT
-,TRBJ1-1,TRBV7-2,ASSTIKNTEAF
-,TRBJ1-2,TRBV20-1,SGGPEVTNYGYT
-,TRBJ2-6,TRBV27,ATSTGANVLT
-,TRBJ1-1,TRBV19,ASSMPGGRGAAMNTEAF
-,TRBJ1-4,TRBV2,ASSVEGSNEKLF
-,TRBJ1-2,TRBV6-1,ASSETRGAGGYT
TRBD1,TRBJ1-2,TRBV2,ASLQGPNYGYT